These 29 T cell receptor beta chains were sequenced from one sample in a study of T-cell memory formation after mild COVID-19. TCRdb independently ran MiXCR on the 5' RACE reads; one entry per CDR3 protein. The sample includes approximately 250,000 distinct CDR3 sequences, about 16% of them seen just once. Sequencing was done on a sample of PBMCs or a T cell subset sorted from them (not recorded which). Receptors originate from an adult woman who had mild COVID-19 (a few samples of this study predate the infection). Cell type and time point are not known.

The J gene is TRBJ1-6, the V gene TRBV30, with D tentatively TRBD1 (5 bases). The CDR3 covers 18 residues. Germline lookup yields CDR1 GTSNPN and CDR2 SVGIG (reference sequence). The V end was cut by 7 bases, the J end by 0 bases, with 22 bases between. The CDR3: CAFEGRESPSSYNSPLHF. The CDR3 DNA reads TGTGCCTTCGAGGGCAGGGAATCACCGAGCTCCTATAATTCACCCCTCCACTTT.

The CDR3 spells CASTDRGSNEKLFF. CDR3 DNA sequence: TGTGCCAGCACCGACAGGGGCTCGAATGAAAAACTGTTTTTT. The rearrangement uses TRBV12-3 or TRBV12-4 and TRBJ1-4; 8 bases align to TRBD1. The J segment lost 5 bases and the V segment lost 7 bases, leaving 6 bases of the junction unmatched. The CDR3 spans 14 residues.

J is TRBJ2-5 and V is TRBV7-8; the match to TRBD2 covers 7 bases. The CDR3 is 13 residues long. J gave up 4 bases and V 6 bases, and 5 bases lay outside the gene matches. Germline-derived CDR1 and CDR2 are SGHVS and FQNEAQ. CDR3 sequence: CASSYGLVETQYF. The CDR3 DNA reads TGTGCCAGCAGTTATGGACTAGTAGAGACCCAGTACTTC.

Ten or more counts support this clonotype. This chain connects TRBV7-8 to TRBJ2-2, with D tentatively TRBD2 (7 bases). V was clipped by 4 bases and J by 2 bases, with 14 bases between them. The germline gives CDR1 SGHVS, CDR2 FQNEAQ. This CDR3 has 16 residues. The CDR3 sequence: CASSSQTGGNTGELFF. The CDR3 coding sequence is TGTGCCAGCAGCTCTCAGACGGGGGGCAACACCGGGGAGCTGTTTTTT.

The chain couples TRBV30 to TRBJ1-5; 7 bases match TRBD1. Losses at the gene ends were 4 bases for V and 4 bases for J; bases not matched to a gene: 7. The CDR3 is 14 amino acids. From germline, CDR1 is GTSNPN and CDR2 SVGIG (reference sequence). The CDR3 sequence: CAWTDRARNQPQHF. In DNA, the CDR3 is TGTGCCTGGACCGACAGGGCACGAAATCAGCCCCAGCATTTT.

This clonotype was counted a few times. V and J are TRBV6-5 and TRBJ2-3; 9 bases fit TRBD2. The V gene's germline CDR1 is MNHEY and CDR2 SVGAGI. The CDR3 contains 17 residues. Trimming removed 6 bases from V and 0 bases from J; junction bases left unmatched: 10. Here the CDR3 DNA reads TGTGCCAGCAGCCCTGTGTATAGCGGGGGTAGCACAGATACGCAGTATTTT. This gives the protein CASSPVYSGGSTDTQYF.

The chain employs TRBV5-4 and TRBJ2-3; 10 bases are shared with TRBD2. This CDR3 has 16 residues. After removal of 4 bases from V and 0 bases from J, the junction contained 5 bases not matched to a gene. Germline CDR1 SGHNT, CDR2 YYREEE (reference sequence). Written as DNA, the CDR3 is TGTGCCAGCAGCCGGGGACTAGCGCCGAGCACAGATACGCAGTATTTT. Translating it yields CASSRGLAPSTDTQYF.

The DNA of the CDR3 is TGTGCCAGCCTCAGGGGATATATTGGAAACACCATATATTTT. Protein sequence: CASLRGYIGNTIYF. The V call is TRBV2, the J call TRBJ1-3; D perhaps matches TRBD1 (6 bases). The CDR3 is 14 residues long. Germline CDR1 is SNHLY and CDR2 is FYNNEI. The V end was cut by 8 bases, the J end by 3 bases, with 14 bases between.

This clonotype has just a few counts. This chain's CDR3 is CAWSQSASVEAFF. CDR3 DNA sequence: TGTGCCTGGAGTCAGAGCGCGAGCGTTGAAGCTTTCTTT. V usage is TRBV30 and J usage is TRBJ1-1; D not resolved. This CDR3 comprises 13 residues. Germline V lookup: CDR1 GTSNPN, CDR2 SVGIG (reference sequence). Trimming shortened V by 2 bases and J by 7 bases, and 14 bases separated the two germline ends.

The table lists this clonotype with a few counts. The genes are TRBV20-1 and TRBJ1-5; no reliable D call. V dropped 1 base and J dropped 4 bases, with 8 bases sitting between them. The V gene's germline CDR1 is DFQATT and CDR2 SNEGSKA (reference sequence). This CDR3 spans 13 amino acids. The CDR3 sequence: CSARGYSNQPQHF. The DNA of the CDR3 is TGCAGTGCTAGAGGGTACAGTAATCAGCCCCAGCATTTT.

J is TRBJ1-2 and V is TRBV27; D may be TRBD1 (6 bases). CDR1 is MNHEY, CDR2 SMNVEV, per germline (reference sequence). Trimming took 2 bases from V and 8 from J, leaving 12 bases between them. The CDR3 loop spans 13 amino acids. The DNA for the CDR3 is TGTGCCAGCAGTTTAAACAGGGTCGGAGGCTACACCTTC. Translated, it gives CASSLNRVGGYTF.

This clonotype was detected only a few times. CDR3 sequence reads: CASSLGLQDNYGYTF. The CDR3 DNA sequence: TGTGCCAGCAGCTTGGGGTTACAGGATAACTATGGCTACACCTTC. This chain links TRBV5-4 with TRBJ1-2; D might be TRBD1 (5 bases). From germline, CDR1 is SGHNT and CDR2 YYREEE (reference sequence). With 0 bases removed from V and 1 base from J, the gap between germline ends came to 10 bases. This CDR3 is built from 15 residues.

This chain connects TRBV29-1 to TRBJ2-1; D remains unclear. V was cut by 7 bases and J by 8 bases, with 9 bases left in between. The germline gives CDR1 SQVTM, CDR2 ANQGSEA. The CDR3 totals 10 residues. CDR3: CSAALDEQFF. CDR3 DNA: TGCAGCGCCGCCCTGGATGAGCAGTTCTTC.

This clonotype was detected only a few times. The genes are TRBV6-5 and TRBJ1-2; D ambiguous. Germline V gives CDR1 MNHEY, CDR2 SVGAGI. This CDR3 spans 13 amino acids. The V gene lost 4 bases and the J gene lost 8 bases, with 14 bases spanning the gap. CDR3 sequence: CASSWRRRWGYTF. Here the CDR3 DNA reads TGTGCCAGCAGTTGGAGGCGGCGTTGGGGCTACACCTTC.

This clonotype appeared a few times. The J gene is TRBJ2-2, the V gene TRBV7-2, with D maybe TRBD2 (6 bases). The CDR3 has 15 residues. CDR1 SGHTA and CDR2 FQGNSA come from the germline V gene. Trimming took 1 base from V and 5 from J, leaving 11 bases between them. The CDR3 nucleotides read TGTGCCAGCAGCTTAGGGTTTAGCGGAACCGGGGAGCTGTTTTTT. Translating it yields CASSLGFSGTGELFF.

The CDR3 loop is CASTSPLRGGTDTQYF. CDR3 DNA sequence: TGTGCCAGCACATCCCCTCTCAGGGGTGGCACAGATACGCAGTATTTT. V usage is TRBV2 and J usage is TRBJ2-3, with D maybe TRBD1 (6 bases). The germline V gene encodes CDR1 SNHLY and CDR2 FYNNEI. This CDR3 has 16 residues. The V and J ends lost 7 bases and 1 base respectively, with 18 bases between them.

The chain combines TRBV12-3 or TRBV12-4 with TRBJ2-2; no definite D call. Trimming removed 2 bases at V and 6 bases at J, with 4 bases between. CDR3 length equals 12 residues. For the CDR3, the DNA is TGTGCCAGCAGTTTATGGGCCGGGGAGCTGTTTTTT. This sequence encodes CASSLWAGELFF.

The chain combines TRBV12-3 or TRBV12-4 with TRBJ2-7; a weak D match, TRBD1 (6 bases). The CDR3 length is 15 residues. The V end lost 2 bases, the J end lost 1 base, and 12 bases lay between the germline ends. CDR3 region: CASSLRDTRSYEQYF. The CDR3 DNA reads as TGTGCCAGCAGTTTAAGGGACACCAGATCCTACGAGCAGTACTTC.

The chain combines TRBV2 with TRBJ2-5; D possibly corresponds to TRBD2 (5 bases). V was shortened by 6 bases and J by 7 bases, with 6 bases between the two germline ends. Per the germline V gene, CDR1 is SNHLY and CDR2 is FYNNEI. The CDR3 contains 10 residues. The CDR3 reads CASSRGTQYF. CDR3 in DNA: TGTGCCAGCAGCCGGGGGACCCAGTACTTC.

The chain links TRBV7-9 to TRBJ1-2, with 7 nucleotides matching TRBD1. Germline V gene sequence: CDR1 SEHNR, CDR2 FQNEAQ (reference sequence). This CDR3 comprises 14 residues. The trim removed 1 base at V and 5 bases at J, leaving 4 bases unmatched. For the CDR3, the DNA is TGTGCCAGCAGCTTAGTGGGCAGGGGGTATGGCTACACCTTC. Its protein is CASSLVGRGYGYTF. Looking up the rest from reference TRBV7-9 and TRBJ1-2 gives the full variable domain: DTGVSQNPRHKITKRGQNVTFRCDPISEHNRLYWYRQTLGQGPEFLTYFQNEAQLEKSRLLSDRFSAERPKGSFSTLEIQRTEQGDSAMYLCASSLVGRGYGYTFGSGTRLTVV.

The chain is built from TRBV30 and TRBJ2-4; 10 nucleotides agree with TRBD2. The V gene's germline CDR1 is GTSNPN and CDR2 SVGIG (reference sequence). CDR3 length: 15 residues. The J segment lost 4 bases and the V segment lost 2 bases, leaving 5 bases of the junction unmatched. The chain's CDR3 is CAWSSGGATKNIQYF. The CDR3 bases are TGTGCCTGGAGTAGCGGGGGGGCCACAAAAAACATTCAGTACTTC. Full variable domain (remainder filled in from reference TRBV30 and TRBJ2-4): SQTIHQWPATLVQPVGSPLSLECTVEGTSNPNLYWYRQAAGRGLQLLFYSVGIGQISSEVPQNLSASRPQDRQFILSSKKLLLSDSGFYLCAWSSGGATKNIQYFGAGTRLSVL.

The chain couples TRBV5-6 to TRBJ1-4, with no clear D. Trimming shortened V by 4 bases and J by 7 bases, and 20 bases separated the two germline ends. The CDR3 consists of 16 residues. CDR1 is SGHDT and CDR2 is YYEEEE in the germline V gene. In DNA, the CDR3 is TGTGCCAGCAGCCTACTGATGACCGGAGGTAGTGAAAAACTGTTTTTT. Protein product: CASSLLMTGGSEKLFF.

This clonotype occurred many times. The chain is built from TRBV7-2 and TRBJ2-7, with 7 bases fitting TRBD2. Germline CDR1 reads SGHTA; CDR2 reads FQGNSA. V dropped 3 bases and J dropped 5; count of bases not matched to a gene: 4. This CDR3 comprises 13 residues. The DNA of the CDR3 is TGTGCCAGCAGCTTTCGCGGGAGCCACGAGCAGTACTTC. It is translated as CASSFRGSHEQYF.

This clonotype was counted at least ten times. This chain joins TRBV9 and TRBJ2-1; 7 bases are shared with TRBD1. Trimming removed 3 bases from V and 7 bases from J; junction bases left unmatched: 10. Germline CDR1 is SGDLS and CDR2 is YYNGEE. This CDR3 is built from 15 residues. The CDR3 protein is CASSDGTVAINEQFF. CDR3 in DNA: TGTGCCAGCAGCGACGGGACAGTGGCTATAAATGAGCAGTTCTTC. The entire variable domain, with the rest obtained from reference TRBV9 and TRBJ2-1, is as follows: DSGVTQTPKHLITATGQRVTLRCSPRSGDLSVYWYQQSLDQGLQFLIQYYNGEERAKGNILERFSAQQFPDLHSELNLSSLELGDSALYFCASSDGTVAINEQFFGPGTRLTVL.

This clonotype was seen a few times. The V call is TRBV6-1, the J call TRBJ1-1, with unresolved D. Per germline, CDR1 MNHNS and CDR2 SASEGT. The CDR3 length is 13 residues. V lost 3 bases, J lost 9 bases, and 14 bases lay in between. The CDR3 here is CASSDQTGAQAFF. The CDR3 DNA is TGTGCCAGCAGTGACCAGACGGGAGCCCAAGCTTTCTTT.

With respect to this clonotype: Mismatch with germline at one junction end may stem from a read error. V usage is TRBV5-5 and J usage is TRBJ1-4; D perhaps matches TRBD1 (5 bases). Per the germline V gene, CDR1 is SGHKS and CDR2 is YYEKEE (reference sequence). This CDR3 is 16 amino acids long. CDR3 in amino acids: CASSIIPGLSGEKLYF. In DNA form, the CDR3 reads TGTGCCAGCAGCATCATCCCGGGACTCTCAGGTGAAAAACTGTATTTT. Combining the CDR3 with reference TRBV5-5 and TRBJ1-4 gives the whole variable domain DAGVTQSPTHLIKTRGQQVTLRCSPISGHKSVSWYQQVLGQGPQFIFQYYEKEERGRGNFPDRFSARQFPNYSSELNVNALLLGDSALYLCASSIIPGLSGEKLYFGSGTQLSVL.

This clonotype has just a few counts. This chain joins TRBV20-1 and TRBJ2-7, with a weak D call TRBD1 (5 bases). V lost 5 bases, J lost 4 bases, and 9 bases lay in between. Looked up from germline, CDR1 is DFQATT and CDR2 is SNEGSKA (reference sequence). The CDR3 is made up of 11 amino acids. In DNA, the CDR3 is TGCAGTGCTTACCAGGGTTACGAGCAGTACTTC. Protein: CSAYQGYEQYF.

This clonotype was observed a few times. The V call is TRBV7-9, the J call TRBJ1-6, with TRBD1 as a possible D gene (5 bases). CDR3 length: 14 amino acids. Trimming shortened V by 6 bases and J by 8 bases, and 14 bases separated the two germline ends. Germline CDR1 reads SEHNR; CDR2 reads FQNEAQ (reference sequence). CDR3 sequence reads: CASSRRDGDSPLHF. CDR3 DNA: TGTGCCAGCAGTCGCCGGGACGGGGATTCACCCCTCCACTTT.

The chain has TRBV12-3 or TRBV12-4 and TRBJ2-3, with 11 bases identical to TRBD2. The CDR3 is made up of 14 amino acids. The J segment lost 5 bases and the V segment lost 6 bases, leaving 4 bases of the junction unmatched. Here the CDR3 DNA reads TGTGCCAGCAGAACACTAGCGGGAGTAGATACGCAGTATTTT. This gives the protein CASRTLAGVDTQYF.